This T cell receptor (beta chain) was obtained from a study of OX40 agonist ivuxolimab in advanced cancers. Study-level background: Every 2 weeks, ivuxolimab was infused into the patients intravenously at between 0.01 and 10 mg/kg. Age averaged 60 years (range roughly 23 to 79), and roughly 80% were male. Past anti-PD-1, anti-PD-L1 or anti-CTLA-4 therapy was accepted, and roughly 42% had received some.

General study points: The mean number of expanded clones was higher in CD8+ T cells than in CD4+.

Clones were sequenced by immunoSEQ multiplex PCR, and TCRdb holds only the in-frame ones, with some missing. The repertoire has fewer than 40,000 clones, around four fifths of them found once; the top ten carry roughly 10%. As concerns this clone: The antigen remains undetermined.

Germline loops: CDR1 MNHEY, CDR2 SVGAGI. The CDR3 spans 13 residues. The J segment lost 7 bases and the V segment lost 5 bases, leaving 6 bases of the junction unmatched. The TCR originated in an adult with an advanced solid tumor such as melanoma, head and neck, liver or kidney cancer. The chain employs TRBV6-5 and TRBJ1-2, with 8 positions matching TRBD1. This material consisted of CD4+ or CD8+ T cells sorted from blood, taken in a trial of the OX40 agonist ivuxolimab. The CDR3 sequence is CASSTVQGVGYTF. CDR3 DNA: TGTGCCAGCAGTACCGTACAGGGGGTTGGCTACACCTTC.